This is a list of T cell receptor beta chains from one sample in a study of T cell responses to AZD1222 COVID-19 vaccine. Here immunoSEQ multiplex PCR was the method, and the copy in TCRdb shows in-frame clones only, minus some. The table records about 120,000 clones, over 85% of them present only once. Sequenced material: peripheral blood, taken on day 0 of AZD1222 vaccination. The receptors stem from an adult in good health. CDR3s leave out the opening cysteine and the closing phenylalanine or tryptophan. Fields, in order: clone size, CDR3 length, V gene, CDR3 protein. The size entry is marked missing in some rows and otherwise reads once, few, many or a size class.

size: .; length: 16; V: TRBV7-9; CDR3: ASSLASLAETITDTQY
size: .; length: 11; V: TRBV3-1/TRBV3-2; CDR3: ASSTSAGEKLF
size: .; length: 15; V: TRBV20-1; CDR3: SASLGSGTTNTGELF
size: .; length: 11; V: TRBV11-2; CDR3: ASSFYRYYEQY
size: once; length: 14; V: TRBV11-2; CDR3: ASSITGGADNSPLH
size: .; length: 11; V: TRBV11-3; CDR3: ASSFTGVTEAF
size: .; length: 12; V: TRBV3-1/TRBV3-2; CDR3: ASSAQTSRETQY
size: few; length: 11; V: TRBV5-1; CDR3: ASSWGDRVEQY
size: .; length: 12; V: TRBV6-6; CDR3: ASSYLDRNQPQH
size: .; length: 11; V: TRBV6-5; CDR3: ASSYSVGEKLF
size: .; length: 12; V: TRBV6-1; CDR3: ASSESGNHYEQY
size: .; length: 11; V: TRBV10-3; CDR3: AIKDSARETQY
size: .; length: 12; V: TRBV7-3; CDR3: ASSSGTGTGELF
size: .; length: 13; V: TRBV11-3; CDR3: ASSPGWGNPDTQY
size: .; length: 14; V: TRBV6-1; CDR3: ASSEAQGRGNEKLF
size: .; length: 14; V: TRBV6-6; CDR3: ASRPTSGLGNQPQH
size: .; length: 13; V: TRBV14; CDR3: ASSLGLRRGYEQF
size: once; length: 13; V: TRBV5-4; CDR3: ASSRPGGGNYGYT
size: .; length: 15; V: TRBV28; CDR3: ASSALSGVVSYNEQF
size: .; length: 18; V: TRBV6-4; CDR3: ASTSPGTAQNSSYNSPLH
size: .; length: 21; V: TRBV28; CDR3: ASRSLGRAFGEPFVRDNSPLH
size: .; length: 16; V: TRBV19; CDR3: ASRQGLGQGVGGETQY
size: .; length: 12; V: TRBV6-5; CDR3: ASNPLTGQGEAF
size: .; length: 13; V: TRBV21-1; CDR3: ASTSGGLGGNTIY
size: .; length: 12; V: TRBV19; CDR3: ASETGERYNEQF